This T cell receptor beta chain was recovered during a study of cytomegalovirus exposure and HLA in healthy donors (dated by TCRdb to the late 2010s). Concerning the study at large: In an earlier analysis of 587 of the donors, less than 350 Gb of sequence data and 117 million unique TCR beta sequences from about 179 million T cells were reported. A later analysis re-examined previously published TCR beta repertoires from several hundred donors and added high-resolution HLA genotyping to investigate patterns of TCR occurrence. To decide whether each TCR beta V gene segment behaved as functional or pseudogenic, an earlier analysis of nearly 600 of the donors relied on high-throughput TCR beta sequencing. High-throughput TCR immunosequencing, statistical association of individual TCRs with disease status, and machine learning were combined to predict cytomegalovirus infection status. Of the roughly 400 genotyped donors, approximately 80% were placed in the genetic ancestry cluster associated with self-reported Caucasian donors. The T cell repertoires of 666 subjects were profiled by immunosequencing and related to cytomegalovirus serostatus. Typing coverage varied by locus: roughly 629-630 donors for A, B, C, DRB1 and DQB1; approximately 500 for DQA1; nearly 610 for DPA1; roughly 450 for DPB1. Class I and class II HLA loci were covered by the typing at four-digit resolution. Donor age, sex, ethnicity and CMV serostatus were compiled together with the repertoire data. The study aimed to test whether signatures of past pathogen exposure could be identified by cataloging public T cell receptors. Genome-wide SNP genotypes for about 65% of the 666 donors were used in a later genetic analysis, which treated that subset as a discovery cohort. Across 300 to 400 genotyped donors of the cohort, an average of 235,054 unique TCR beta nucleotide sequences per donor were sequenced, and approximately 17% of those sequences were non-productive. Besides the first cohort of 666 subjects, a separate validation cohort made up of roughly 120 different subjects was used. Four or five DR-DQ haplotypes were handled as single units for association and clustering, since linkage in the cohort was strong. Rather than drawing on any new phenotypic data, the later analysis identified candidate immune exposures from TCR beta sequences and the way those sequences occurred across donors. An early release that covered some 630 HLA-typed donors contained about 300 gigabases of sequencing data and tens of millions of unique TCR sequences. Every repertoire in the discovery cohort had been generated on one and the same sequencing platform. What the work shows at the level of the full study, not this receptor alone: A later analysis found that most CMV-associated TCR beta chains appeared HLA-restricted, with HLA associations seemingly driven largely by CMV exposure. A later genetic analysis associated a missense DCLRE1C variant with V-gene and J-gene trimming of TCR beta chains, and an independent cohort replicated the association. The cohort was sequenced for TCR beta chains only, and without alpha or paired-chain data the features that could be detected were limited. It was suggested by the authors that the approach could potentially be generalized to other disease states and immunological phenotypes. Some IMGT-functional V segments, including TRBV6-2 and TRBV6-3, could not be told apart with the 87-base-pair reads, so those segments were excluded. Because HLA typing was unavailable for some donors at each locus, only the typed subset was used in association tests. The earlier analysis of 587 of the donors excluded seventeen rarely observed V segments, including chromosome 9 orphons, because counts were too low. At a false discovery rate of 0.05, a later analysis linked some 18,000 TCR beta sequences to specific HLA alleles. A later genetic analysis reported fewer N-insertions in productive TCRs among donors in an Asian-associated ancestry cluster than the roughly 700-donor mean. Strong co-occurrence of HLA alleles, especially DR and DQ, made assigning TCR associations to individual alleles difficult. Broadly in line with IMGT annotations, most TCR beta V segments showed up in productive rearrangements about 90% or about 30% of the time in an earlier analysis of under 700 of the donors. A further reported finding was that TCR beta sequences accurately predicted the HLA-A and HLA-B alleles for most subjects in the first cohort. Linkage disequilibrium might explain the correlated functional status among segregating V segments, but an unknown experimental factor could not be ruled out. According to a later analysis, parvovirus B19, influenza, CMV and Epstein-Barr virus appeared linked to several top co-occurrence clusters. While some public TCRs were present in many individuals, most TCR sequences turned up only very rarely across donors. A cluster of highly shared sequence variants was judged likely to represent a technical artifact of the sequencing pipeline. A total of fewer than 200 TCR beta chains were listed by the study as associated with cytomegalovirus. Presence/absence analyses assumed roughly uniform sequencing depth across donors, an assumption that may not hold. Cytomegalovirus status was reported to be diagnosed by the classifier with high specificity and sensitivity in both the original and validation cohorts. Compared with equally common non-associated chains, HLA-associated TCR beta chains in a later analysis were more clonally expanded and had lower generation probabilities. A later analysis found that TCR association rates varied across HLA loci, with DRB1 alleles showing the most associated TCRs and HLA-C alleles the fewest. In vitro tests confirmed that three of the cytomegalovirus-associated TCR beta chains recognize cytomegalovirus antigens. Immune exposure information for the cohort was limited to CMV serostatus.

In total, roughly 670 healthy bone marrow donors made up the cohort. Cohort members were all nominally healthy when sampled, although unrecorded immune exposures were likely present. The donor was CMV seronegative and belonged to the group of 352 seronegative cohort members. Each donor provided a peripheral blood sample, and peripheral blood mononuclear cells were used for TCR beta sequencing. Genomic DNA was extracted from the blood cell samples with the Qiagen DNeasy Blood Extraction Kit. Turning to this clone: Its antigen is not yet known.

The CDR3 runs 14 amino acids, cysteine and phenylalanine included. The sequence is cut down to CDR3 DNA, 42 bases in frame from base 1. The CDR1 and CDR2 encoded by the germline V gene (reference sequence) are SEHNR and FQNEAQ. Here V drops 6 bases and J drops 5 bases, and the junction holds 6 bases not matched to any gene. Receptor libraries were prepared by the immunoSEQ multiplex PCR assay. For the multiplex PCR, a mixture combining 60 forward primers for TCR Vbeta segments and 13 reverse primers for TCR Jbeta segments was used. A multiplex PCR assay on genomic DNA amplified the CDR3 region of rearranged TCR beta genes. The amplified TCR beta libraries were sequenced on the Illumina HiSeq System as 87-base-pair reads. For the original study's pipeline: In a later analysis, 80 million or so unique TCR beta chains were counted across the 500 to 850 repertoires, and approximately 11 million of these chains were shared by at least two donors. Raw reads were error-corrected and collapsed into unique sequences with a nearest-neighbor algorithm that merged closely related sequences to remove PCR and sequencing errors. To assign V, D and J gene segments, CDR3 sequences were aligned to IMGT reference sequences. Each retained sequence needed at least a six-nucleotide match to both a V gene segment and a J gene segment. A rearrangement was called productive if the CDR3 had no stop codons and remained in frame with V and J, and every other rearrangement was called non-productive. Following IMGT convention, CDR3 was defined as the stretch from the second conserved V-encoded cysteine up to the conserved J-encoded phenylalanine. In an earlier analysis of around 540 of the donors, sequences lacking an unambiguous match to a single V gene segment were excluded. In an earlier analysis of almost 600 of the donors, a V segment was called functional when productive rearrangements were above 56.7%, and segregating when the standard deviation between donors exceeded 5%. A statistical classification framework was built to diagnose cytomegalovirus status from the catalog of TCR beta chain sequences. V and J gene assignment, in a later analysis, came from comparing TCR nucleotide sequences with IMGT/GENE-DB human TR gene sequences. The TCRdist pipeline was used in a later analysis to assign CDR3 sequences and most-parsimonious VDJ recombination scenarios. In a later analysis, each TCR beta chain was defined by its CDR3 amino acid sequence together with its V-gene family, and reads lacking a unique V-gene family were excluded. To address suspected cross-contamination and a sequencing artifact, a later analysis removed a few hundred highly shared, low-generation-probability nucleotide sequences. For each public chain, a later analysis derived a clonal expansion index from normalized ranks of inferred template counts within each repertoire. Generation probabilities in a later analysis came from a VDJ recombination model fitted to out-of-frame rearrangements, and those results were checked against IGoR. A later analysis scored TCR-TCR, TCR-HLA and TCR-CMV co-occurrence with hypergeometric tests, applying a repertoire-size bias correction to TCR pairs. A later analysis estimated false discovery rates by permuting HLA or CMV assignments 20 times. In a later analysis, co-occurring TCRs were grouped using DBSCAN, and TCRdist sequence similarity was added for clustering within HLA-allele-positive subsets. Repertoires with fewer than 30,000 or more than 120,000 public chains were left out of co-occurrence clustering, as were about five repertoires with anomalous nucleotide sharing. Entries here come from immuneACCESS through TCRdb and include only in-frame sequences with V and J called. Some clones fail to appear in such tables; in the studies checked, an unresolved V gene covers under half of the shortfall, and the cause of the remainder is unknown. The V and J calls and clone size come from that table; D and trimming were worked out from the DNA. The sample has roughly 190,000 clones on record. The ten largest clones add up to approximately 6.5% of the sample.

This clonotype originated in a man aged 30 to 39 in good health and CMV-seronegative. Sequenced material: PBMCs. The rearranged chain carries TRBV7-9 and TRBJ2-7; 11 bases in the middle match TRBD2. The CDR3 protein is CASSRLAGNDEQYF. The DNA sequence is given as TGTGCCAGCAGTAGACTAGCGGGGAACGACGAGCAGTACTTC.